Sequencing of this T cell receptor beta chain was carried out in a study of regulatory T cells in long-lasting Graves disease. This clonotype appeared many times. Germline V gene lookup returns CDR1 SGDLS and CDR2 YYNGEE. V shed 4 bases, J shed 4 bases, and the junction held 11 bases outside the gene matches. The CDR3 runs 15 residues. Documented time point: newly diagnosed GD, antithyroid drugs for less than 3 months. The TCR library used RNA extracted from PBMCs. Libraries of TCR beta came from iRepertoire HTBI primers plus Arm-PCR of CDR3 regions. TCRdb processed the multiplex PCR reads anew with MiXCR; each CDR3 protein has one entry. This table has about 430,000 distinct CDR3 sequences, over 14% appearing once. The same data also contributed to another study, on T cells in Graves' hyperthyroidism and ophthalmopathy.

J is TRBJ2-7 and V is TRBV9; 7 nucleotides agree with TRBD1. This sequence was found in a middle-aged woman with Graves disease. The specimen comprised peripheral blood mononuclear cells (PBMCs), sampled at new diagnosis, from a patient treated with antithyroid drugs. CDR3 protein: CASSPQIRGRYEQYF. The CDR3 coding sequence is TGTGCCAGCAGCCCACAAATAAGGGGGCGTTACGAGCAGTACTTC.